One and the same sample provided the 22 T cell receptor beta chains below, sequenced in a study of technical replicates of blood from several donors (dated by TCRdb to the late 2010s). Library preparation employed the immunoSEQ multiplex PCR assay. TCRdb re-hosts the immuneACCESS table, in-frame sequences only. Its copies lack some clones; in the studies checked, an unresolved V gene accounts for under half of them, and the cause for the rest is not known. The sample table records 65,000 to 80,000 clones; nearly 95% of these occur just once. The ten largest make up approximately 0.4% of the sample. Material: T cells isolated from PBMCs. Receptor source: a human donor in good health.

V gene TRBV9 combines with J gene TRBJ2-3; D not certain. Trimming took 0 bases from V and 2 from J, leaving 7 bases between them. The CDR3 extends over 14 amino acids. Looked up from germline, CDR1 is SGDLS and CDR2 is YYNGEE. The CDR3 is CASSVAITTDTQYF. The CDR3 DNA follows: TGTGCCAGCAGCGTAGCTATCACCACAGATACGCAGTATTTT.

This clone was seen more than once but under ten times. The V and J genes are TRBV9 and TRBJ1-1; D may be TRBD1 (6 bases). The CDR3 has 16 amino acids. Trimming stripped 0 bases from V and 3 bases from J, with 15 bases between. Germline V lookup: CDR1 SGDLS, CDR2 YYNGEE. The CDR3 DNA reads as TGTGCCAGCAGCGTAGCTAGAGGGGAGGGGGACACTGAAGCTTTCTTT. Amino acids: CASSVARGEGDTEAFF.

The chain couples TRBV29-1 to TRBJ2-1; D perhaps matches TRBD1 (6 bases). This CDR3 comprises 13 residues. V was pared by 6 bases and J by 3 bases, with 12 bases between. Germline CDR1 and CDR2: SQVTM and ANQGSEA. The CDR3: CSVDSNGYNEQFF. In DNA, the CDR3 is TGCAGCGTGGACAGTAACGGCTACAATGAGCAGTTCTTC.

V is TRBV15 and J is TRBJ2-1; 11 positions match TRBD2. This CDR3 is built from 16 residues. V shed 3 bases, J shed 6 bases, and the junction held 7 bases outside the gene matches. The V gene's germline CDR1 is LNHNV and CDR2 YYDKDF (reference sequence). The CDR3 region is CATSRGPTSGVNEQFF. The CDR3 nucleotides are TGTGCCACCAGCAGGGGCCCGACTAGCGGGGTCAATGAGCAGTTCTTC.

The V call is TRBV19, the J call TRBJ1-3; D remains ambiguous. Germline V lookup: CDR1 LNHDA, CDR2 SQIVND (reference sequence). CDR3 length: 14 amino acids. With 7 bases removed from V and 2 bases from J, the gap between germline ends came to 12 bases. CDR3 protein: CASTPGGTGNTIYF. The CDR3 DNA follows: TGTGCCAGTACTCCGGGAGGTACTGGAAACACCATATATTTT. Looking up the rest from reference TRBV19 and TRBJ1-3 gives the full variable domain: DGGITQSPKYLFRKEGQNVTLSCEQNLNHDAMYWYRQDPGQGLRLIYYSQIVNDFQKGDIAEGYSVSREKKESFPLTVTSAQKNPTAFYLCASTPGGTGNTIYFGEGSWLTVV.

The chain recombines TRBV4-2 with TRBJ2-1, with 13 bases that match TRBD2. The CDR3 extends over 19 amino acids. Unmatched junction bases numbered 12, after V lost 1 base and J lost 6 bases. In germline, CDR1 is LGHNA, CDR2 YNFKEQ. CDR3 sequence (DNA): TGTGCCAGCAGCCAAGTCGGACTAGCGGGAGTCAAAGCCCTCAATGAGCAGTTCTTC. Amino acid sequence: CASSQVGLAGVKALNEQFF.

The sample holds one count of this clone. The chain couples TRBV6-5 to TRBJ1-5; D uncertain. The CDR3 extends over 13 amino acids. The V gene's germline CDR1 is MNHEY and CDR2 SVGAGI. V dropped 0 bases and J dropped 9 bases, with 9 bases sitting between them. Here the CDR3 DNA reads TGTGCCAGCAGTTACTCGATCACGCGGCCCCAGCATTTT. As protein: CASSYSITRPQHF.

V and J are TRBV28 and TRBJ1-2; possible D gene TRBD1, 6 bases. V gave up 6 bases and J gave up 8 bases, with 22 bases separating them. CDR3 length: 15 residues. Germline lookup yields CDR1 MDHEN and CDR2 SYDVKM. CDR3 sequence: CASRTPGVGGRGYTF. The CDR3 DNA reads as TGTGCCAGCAGGACACCAGGGGTCGGGGGGCGAGGCTACACCTTC.

The V call is TRBV28, the J call TRBJ1-4, with 7 bases that match TRBD1. The J segment lost 10 bases and the V segment lost 5 bases, leaving 7 bases of the junction unmatched. The CDR3 is 13 residues long. From germline, CDR1 is MDHEN and CDR2 SYDVKM. The chain's CDR3 is CASSTDRVGKLFF. CDR3 in DNA: TGTGCCAGCAGTACTGACAGGGTAGGAAAACTGTTTTTT. The full variable domain, in which reference TRBV28 and TRBJ1-4 provide the parts outside the CDR3, is DVKVTQSSRYLVKRTGEKVFLECVQDMDHENMFWYRQDPGLGLRLIYFSYDVKMKEKGDIPEGYSVSREKKERFSLILESASTNQTSMYLCASSTDRVGKLFFGSGTQLSVL.

This clone turned up a few times. The chain employs TRBV5-4 and TRBJ1-1; D uncertain. Trimming took 0 bases from V and 2 from J, leaving 5 bases between them. CDR1 and CDR2 (germline): SGHNT, YYREEE (reference sequence). The CDR3 extends over 13 amino acids. CDR3 residues: CASSLGSNTEAFF. The CDR3 DNA sequence: TGTGCCAGCAGCTTGGGGAGCAACACTGAAGCTTTCTTT.

The chain employs TRBV4-3 and TRBJ1-1; TRBD1 matches 9 bases. Germline assignment: CDR1 LGHNA and CDR2 YSLEER. The CDR3 is 14 residues long. Unmatched junction bases numbered 5, after V lost 3 bases and J lost 6 bases. The CDR3 reads CASSQYRGRAEAFF. The CDR3 DNA reads as TGCGCCAGCAGCCAGTACAGGGGGCGGGCTGAAGCTTTCTTT.

The J gene is TRBJ2-7, the V gene TRBV27, with D uncertain. Deletions cut 2 bases from V and 0 bases from J, with 11 bases between. Germline-derived CDR1 and CDR2 are MNHEY and SMNVEV (reference sequence). The CDR3 contains 15 residues. The CDR3 DNA sequence: TGTGCCAGCAGTTTAGTCTATGCGAGCTCCTACGAGCAGTACTTC. Its translation: CASSLVYASSYEQYF.

The rearrangement joins TRBV27 to TRBJ1-4; TRBD1 might be the D (6 bases). From germline, CDR1 is MNHEY and CDR2 SMNVEV (reference sequence). The CDR3 runs to 15 residues. The CDR3 coding sequence is TGTGCAACTCGGCCCGGGGGAGGGGGTAATGAAAAACTGTTTTTT. Amino acids: CATRPGGGGNEKLFF. The whole variable domain, filled in from reference TRBV27 and TRBJ1-4, reads EAQVTQNPRYLITVTGKKLTVTCSQNMNHEYMSWYRQDPGLGLRQIYYSMNVEVTDKGDVPEGYKVSRKEKRNFPLILESPSPNQTSLYFCATRPGGGGNEKLFFGSGTQLSVL.

This chain connects TRBV28 to TRBJ1-5, with 9 bases fitting TRBD1. The CDR3 loop spans 16 amino acids. Germline-derived CDR1 and CDR2 are MDHEN and SYDVKM. Unmatched junction bases numbered 12, after V lost 6 bases and J lost 6 bases. This CDR3 reads CASSPLQGAQGQPQHF. CDR3 in DNA: TGTGCCAGCAGCCCCTTACAGGGGGCGCAGGGTCAGCCCCAGCATTTT.

This clone was seen a single time. This chain uses TRBV28 with TRBJ2-7; 8 nucleotides agree with TRBD2. CDR1 is MDHEN, CDR2 SYDVKM, per germline. The CDR3 has 14 amino acids. J was trimmed by 3 bases and V by 6 bases; bases with no gene match: 7. Here the CDR3 DNA reads TGTGCCAGCAGGCCGGGAGGGCCGGGCTACGAGCAGTACTTC. Its protein product is CASRPGGPGYEQYF.

The J gene is TRBJ2-7, the V gene TRBV30; D gene ambiguous. The CDR3 has 13 residues. The ends were cut back, 3 bases at V and 3 bases at J, with 12 bases in the middle. CDR1 is GTSNPN, CDR2 SVGIG, per germline (reference sequence). The CDR3 region is CAWSPKYIYEQYF. CDR3 sequence (DNA): TGTGCCTGGAGCCCGAAGTACATCTACGAGCAGTACTTC.

The chain combines TRBV5-1 with TRBJ2-7, with D tentatively TRBD1 (5 bases). Germline V gene sequence: CDR1 SGHRS, CDR2 YFSETQ. The V and J ends lost 2 bases and 5 bases respectively, with 29 bases between them. CDR3 size: 19 residues. CDR3 loop: CASSLKDSSQGVYRNEQYF. CDR3 DNA: TGCGCCAGCAGCTTAAAAGACAGTTCTCAGGGTGTATATAGGAACGAGCAGTACTTC.

V is TRBV6-4 and J is TRBJ2-1, with 10 nucleotides matching TRBD2. This CDR3 has 15 residues. Germline values: CDR1 MRHNA, CDR2 SNTAGT. With V trimmed by 3 bases and J by 8 bases, 7 bases remained unmatched. This CDR3 is CASSEAGGPWDEQFF. CDR3 coding DNA: TGTGCCAGCAGTGAAGCGGGAGGGCCTTGGGATGAGCAGTTCTTC.

Remarks on this clone: Compared with germline, one end of the junction differs, possibly owing to a read error. CDR3 residues: CASGSQGEGF. CDR3 in DNA: TGTGCCAGCGGATCACAGGGAGAGGGCTTC. The V call is TRBV28, the J call TRBJ1-2, with a weak D call TRBD1 (6 bases). The CDR3 loop spans 10 amino acids. Germline V gene lookup returns CDR1 MDHEN and CDR2 SYDVKM.

The chain uses TRBV5-1 and TRBJ2-7; TRBD1 agrees at 7 bases. Germline V gene data show CDR1 as SGHRS and CDR2 as YFSETQ. CDR3 length: 13 residues. Trimming removed 7 bases from V and 2 bases from J; junction bases left unmatched: 6. CDR3 amino acids: CASHRDSTYEQYF. Written as DNA, the CDR3 is TGCGCCAGCCACCGGGACAGCACCTACGAGCAGTACTTC.

V is TRBV6-4 and J is TRBJ1-1, with D maybe TRBD1 (6 bases). Germline V gene sequence: CDR1 MRHNA, CDR2 SNTAGT. Trimming stripped 0 bases from V and 1 base from J, with 12 bases between. The CDR3 has 16 amino acids. The DNA of the CDR3 is TGTGCCAGCAGTGACTCTTACAGGGATAAGAACACTGAAGCTTTCTTT. It is translated as CASSDSYRDKNTEAFF.

The J gene is TRBJ2-7, the V gene TRBV7-6; D may be TRBD1 (6 bases). V lost 0 bases and J 2 bases, leaving 14 bases between the germline ends. Germline CDR1 is SGHVS and CDR2 is FNYEAQ. The CDR3 spans 16 residues. The CDR3 spells CASSLAQGGDPYEQYF. The DNA of the CDR3 is TGTGCCAGCAGCTTAGCGCAAGGGGGAGACCCCTACGAGCAGTACTTC.